Below, 12 T cell receptor gamma chains from the same sample are listed, as sequenced in a study of γδ T cells in repeated Plasmodium falciparum infection. TCRdb fed the multiplex PCR reads to CATT. The data show about 30,000 gamma-chain clones, roughly 1.4% seen once. Flow sorting of PBMC yielded separate Vgamma9/Vdelta2+ and Vdelta2-negative gammadelta T cell populations for bulk repertoire analysis. Sequencing was carried out using gamma-delta T cells from blood. These TCRs come from a pool of human donors (malaria-infected and uninfected, not separated).

Notes on this clone: TCRdb's entry gives the protein of a much larger clone, which mismatches this DNA's translation at residue 11, likely from a read error; the protein reported here is translated from the DNA. The chain has TRGV9 and TRGJ1 or TRGJ2. The J gene was not available in TCRdb and was assigned here by matching the DNA to germline segments. Germline trimming cut 3 bases from V and 11 bases from J; bases unmatched to any gene: 16. CDR3 size: 14 residues. Germline CDR1 reads GITISATS; CDR2 reads ISYDGTV (reference sequence). This CDR3 is CALWELGVAKEKLF. Written as DNA, the CDR3 is TGTGCCTTGTGGGAGCTCGGGGTAGCTAAAGAGAAACTCTTT.

In this sample, this clone turned up many times. This DNA's translation and the protein TCRdb lists, from a much larger clone, do not match at residue 9, likely due to a read error; the protein shown is translated from the DNA. The V and J genes are TRGV8 and TRGJ1 or TRGJ2. J gave up 14 bases and V 0 bases, and 7 bases lay outside the gene matches. This CDR3 has 11 amino acids. In germline, CDR1 is VENAVY, CDR2 YDSYNSRV. The CDR3 nucleotides are TGTGCCACCTGGGATAGGCACGAGGAACTCTTT. Its translation is CATWDRHEELF.

This clone has ten or more counts. TCRdb lists the protein of a much larger clone for this DNA, which differs at residue 5, so this is likely a read error; the protein given here is translated from the DNA itself. V is TRGV9 and J is TRGJ1 or TRGJ2. TCRdb offers no J gene call, so here the DNA was matched to germline to obtain one. CDR3 length equals 13 residues. The V gene's germline CDR1 is GITISATS and CDR2 ISYDGTV (reference sequence). V trimming: 5 bases; J trimming: 5 bases; junction bases outside the gene matches: 9. CDR3 sequence (DNA): TGTGCCTTGTGGGGGGCTCCCCATTATAAGAAACTCTTT. It codes for CALWGAPHYKKLF.

As regards this clone: TCRdb attributes to this sequence the protein of a much larger clone, which differs from the DNA translation at residue 13; a read error is likely, and the protein displayed is translated from the DNA. The J gene was not called, though the V gene is TRGV9. From germline, CDR1 is GITISATS and CDR2 ISYDGTV (reference sequence). This CDR3 has 15 residues. CDR3 bases: TGTGCCTTGTGGGAGGCGTACCGAAATTATTATAAGGAACTCTTT. Protein product: CALWEAYRNYYKELF.

Details on this clone: This sequence is one base from a far larger clone and is likely a read error. This specimen includes other DNA sequences encoding the same CDR3. V usage is TRGV9 and J usage is TRGJP. Assignment of the J gene here rests on matching the DNA to germline, because TCRdb gives none. The CDR3 extends over 18 amino acids. Germline loops: CDR1 GITISATS, CDR2 ISYDGTV (reference sequence). CDR3 residues: CALWETHQQELGKKIKVF. CDR3 bases: TGTGCCTTGTGGGAGACCCATCAGCAAGAGCTGGGCAAAAAAATCAAGGTATTT.

About this clone: TCRdb's entry gives the protein of a much larger clone, which mismatches this DNA's translation at residue 6, likely from a read error; the protein reported here is translated from the DNA. V usage is TRGV2 and J usage is TRGJP2. The CDR3 has 13 residues. Germline CDR1 and CDR2: EGSNGY and YDSYNSKV. V was clipped by 1 base and J by 8 bases; unmatched bases: 4. This CDR3 is CATWDGADWIKTF. CDR3 bases: TGTGCCACCTGGGACGGAGCGGATTGGATCAAGACGTTT.

In its sample, this clone ranks as medium-sized. In the same sample, other DNA sequences code for this CDR3. The rearrangement uses TRGV9 and TRGJ1 or TRGJ2. The germline V gene has CDR1 GITISATS and CDR2 ISYDGTV (reference sequence). The ends lost 1 base at V and 10 bases at J; junction bases unmatched: 4. The CDR3 consists of 11 residues. CDR3 loop: CALWEVGKKLF. DNA for the CDR3: TGTGCCTTGTGGGAGGTTGGGAAGAAACTCTTT.

This clone was observed at least ten times. This likely reflects a read error, since a far larger clone is one base away. This CDR3 is also generated by other DNA sequences in the sample. The J gene is TRGJP, the V gene TRGV9. TCRdb offers no J gene call, so here the DNA was matched to germline to obtain one. The CDR3 is 16 amino acids. The V gene end was trimmed by 0 bases and the J gene end by 11 bases; junction bases not matched to a gene: 7. Germline CDR1 and CDR2: GITISATS and ISYDGTV (reference sequence). Written as DNA, the CDR3 is TGTGCCTTGTGGGAGGTGCTCGTGCTGGGCAAAAAAATCAAGGTATTT. Encoded protein: CALWEVLVLGKKIKVF.

Ten or more counts support this clone. This likely traces to a read error, being one base from a far larger clone. Other DNA sequences in the sample encode the same CDR3. This chain joins TRGV9 and TRGJP. TCRdb leaves out the J gene; it was filled in here by matching the DNA to germline. The CDR3 length is 17 residues. Germline V gene lookup returns CDR1 GITISATS and CDR2 ISYDGTV (reference sequence). DNA for the CDR3: TGTGCCTTGTGGGAGGTGAAGGCCAAGTTGGGCAAAAAGATCAAGGTATTT. It codes for CALWEVKAKLGKKIKVF.

This clone is labeled as medium-sized. This specimen includes other DNA sequences encoding the same CDR3. This sequence joins TRGV9 and TRGJP. The CDR3 sequence is 16 residues long. The germline gives CDR1 GITISATS, CDR2 ISYDGTV (reference sequence). The J segment lost 5 bases and the V segment lost 1 base, leaving 2 bases of the junction unmatched. The CDR3: CALWEVKELGKKIKVF. The CDR3 DNA follows: TGTGCCTTGTGGGAGGTCAAAGAGTTGGGCAAAAAAATCAAGGTATTT.

This clone was counted at least ten times. One base separates it from a far larger clone, so it is likely a read error. This same CDR3 is encoded by further DNA sequences in the sample. The V gene is TRGV9, the J gene TRGJP. The J gene, missing from TCRdb, was assigned here through DNA to germline matching. The CDR3 has 18 amino acids. Germline CDR1 and CDR2: GITISATS and ISYDGTV (reference sequence). This CDR3 is CALWEDNKGELGKKIKVF. The CDR3 region has the DNA TGTGCCTTGTGGGAGGACAATAAGGGGGAGTTGGGTAAAAAAATCAAGGTATTT.

This clone was counted a few times. A far more abundant clone sits one base away, making this likely a read error. Distinct nucleotide sequences in the sample also encode this CDR3. V gene TRGV9 combines with J gene TRGJ1 or TRGJ2. Because TCRdb records no J gene, it was assigned here through a match of the DNA to germline. The CDR3 has 13 amino acids. Germline CDR1 GITISATS, CDR2 ISYDGTV (reference sequence). CDR3 nucleotide sequence: TGTGCTTTGTGGGAGGCCGTCCGGTATAAGAAACTCTTT. This encodes CALWEAVRYKKLF.